These T cell receptor beta chains were read from a single sample in a study of T cell changes during pregnancy in multiple sclerosis. TCRdb keeps only in-frame clones here, not all; method: immunoSEQ multiplex PCR. The table has roughly 90,000 clones, around 93% seen once. The sequencing here drew on peripheral blood, taken in the third trimester of pregnancy. The receptors shown here come from a female donor with multiple sclerosis, enrolled in a pregnancy study. CDR3s include the opening cysteine and the closing phenylalanine or tryptophan. A D gene is named only where the DNA matches it firmly. Size tells how often a clone was seen (once, few, many) or the class of an expanded clone, and some rows leave it out.

length | size | J | V | D | DNA | CDR3
15 | once | TRBJ1-2 | TRBV29-1 | NA | TGCAGCGTTGAAGATAGGGGTGGACGGGACTATGGCTACACCTTC | CSVEDRGGRDYGYTF
14 | NA | TRBJ1-2 | TRBV28 | TRBD1 | TGTGCCAGCAGTATCATAGACAGGGGCCGGGGCTACACCTTC | CASSIIDRGRGYTF
14 | NA | TRBJ2-2 | TRBV5-6 | TRBD1 | TGTGCCAGCAGCTGGACAGGGGTAAACGGGGAGCTGTTTTTT | CASSWTGVNGELFF
13 | NA | TRBJ1-1 | TRBV18 | NA | TGTGCCAGCTCAAAAGCAGGGCGCGCTGAAGCTTTCTTT | CASSKAGRAEAFF
12 | NA | TRBJ2-3 | TRBV25-1 | TRBD2 | TGTGCCAGCAGTAGACTAGCGGGTACGCAGTATTTT | CASSRLAGTQYF
12 | NA | TRBJ2-3 | TRBV7-9 | NA | TGTGCCAGCAGGGCCGTCGGGGATACGCAGTATTTT | CASRAVGDTQYF
13 | NA | TRBJ1-1 | TRBV6-5 | NA | TGTGCCAGCAAGCCAGGGCCCCGCCTTGCAGCTTTCTTT | CASKPGPRLAAFF
15 | NA | TRBJ2-1 | TRBV27 | TRBD2 | TGTGCCAGCAGTTTGGCGCTAGCGGGAGTGGACGAGCAGTTCTTC | CASSLALAGVDEQFF
15 | NA | TRBJ2-7 | TRBV5-6 | TRBD1 | TGTGCCAGCAGCTATACAGGGGCTTTTTTCTACGAGCAGTACTTC | CASSYTGAFFYEQYF
16 | once | TRBJ2-7 | TRBV27 | NA | TGTGCCAGCAGTTTATCGAAAGGACTGATCACCTACGAGCAGTACTTC | CASSLSKGLITYEQYF
17 | NA | TRBJ2-1 | TRBV6-7 | TRBD2 | TGTGCCAGCAGTTACTACCCCGGGACTAGCGGGAGATTCGAGCAGTTCTTC | CASSYYPGTSGRFEQFF
11 | NA | TRBJ2-1 | TRBV15 | NA | TGTGCCACCAGGTTGAACACTGAGCAGTTCTTC | CATRLNTEQFF
13 | NA | TRBJ1-1 | TRBV29-1 | NA | TGCAGCGTTAGTCCAGGAGGAAACACTGAAGCTTTCTTT | CSVSPGGNTEAFF
15 | NA | TRBJ1-1 | TRBV6-5 | NA | TGTGCCAGCAGTTATGCAGGGGTTCCGAACACTGAAGCTTTCTTT | CASSYAGVPNTEAFF
13 | NA | TRBJ1-5 | TRBV27 | NA | TGTGCCAGCATGTCCGGGGAAGATCAGCCCCAGCATTTT | CASMSGEDQPQHF
16 | NA | TRBJ2-2 | TRBV5-8 | TRBD2 | TGTGCCAGCAGGCCTGGGCCGGGGGAGGGCGCCGGGGAGCTGTTTTTT | CASRPGPGEGAGELFF
14 | NA | TRBJ2-3 | TRBV5-1 | NA | TGCGCCAGCAGCCCGGCCACAGGGATTTATACGCAGTATTTT | CASSPATGIYTQYF
14 | NA | TRBJ1-2 | TRBV5-4 | TRBD1 | TGTGCCAGCAGCTCGGACAGGGGGGTTAATGGCTACACCTTC | CASSSDRGVNGYTF
13 | NA | TRBJ2-7 | TRBV4-1 | NA | TGCGCCAGCAGCCAAGAAACTAGCTGGGAGCAGTACTTC | CASSQETSWEQYF
17 | NA | TRBJ2-5 | TRBV5-1 | TRBD2 | TGCGCCAGCAGCTCGGGACTAGCGGGAGAGGGGGAGGAGACCCAGTACTTC | CASSSGLAGEGEETQYF
16 | NA | TRBJ2-3 | TRBV6-6 | TRBD2 | TGTGCCAGCAGTTCCCCGACTAGCGGGATAGTAGATACGCAGTATTTT | CASSSPTSGIVDTQYF
16 | NA | TRBJ1-1 | TRBV5-1 | NA | TGCGCCAGCAGCTCCCGTGAGGGGACTAGGAACACTGAAGCTTTCTTT | CASSSREGTRNTEAFF
11 | NA | TRBJ1-5 | TRBV28 | NA | TGTGCCAGCAGTTTATTGGGCGTGGGGCATTTT | CASSLLGVGHF
17 | NA | TRBJ2-7 | TRBV13 | TRBD1 | TGTGCCAGCAGCTTAGGTTCCTGGGGACAGGGAAGTAACGAGCAGTACTTC | CASSLGSWGQGSNEQYF
12 | NA | TRBJ2-7 | TRBV27 | NA | TGTGCCAGCAGGACGGGAACCTACGAGCAGTACTTC | CASRTGTYEQYF
14 | NA | TRBJ2-7 | TRBV29-1 | NA | TGCAGCGTTCGCTCTGACAGCCCGGCCTACGAGCAGTACTTC | CSVRSDSPAYEQYF
15 | NA | TRBJ2-5 | TRBV11-2 | NA | TGTGCCAGCAGCTCCGGGGCAGGAGGGGTCGGGGCCCAGTACTTC | CASSSGAGGVGAQYF
12 | NA | TRBJ2-7 | TRBV19 | TRBD2 | TGTGCCAGTACTAGCGGGAGTTACGAGCAGTACTTC | CASTSGSYEQYF
12 | NA | TRBJ1-2 | TRBV5-1 | NA | TGCGCCAGCAGCTTTTCGGGGGATGGCTACACCTTC | CASSFSGDGYTF
18 | NA | TRBJ1-5 | TRBV28 | TRBD1 | TGTGCCAGCAGTTTTGATTCGGGGGACAGGGACCGGGCTCAGCCCCAGCATTTT | CASSFDSGDRDRAQPQHF
14 | NA | TRBJ2-2 | TRBV7-9 | NA | TGTGCCAGCAGCTTACAGGGTACCACCGGGGAGCTGTTTTTT | CASSLQGTTGELFF
14 | NA | TRBJ2-7 | TRBV19 | TRBD1 | TGTGCCAGTAGTATTTCGGGACAGGCTTACGAGCAGTACTTC | CASSISGQAYEQYF
14 | NA | TRBJ1-5 | TRBV30 | NA | TGTGCCTTAGGACATCGGAGTTATAATCAGCCCCAGCATTTT | CALGHRSYNQPQHF
16 | NA | TRBJ2-1 | TRBV27 | TRBD2 | TGTGCCAGCAGTCCCCGACTAGCGGGCCCGTACAATGAGCAGTTCTTC | CASSPRLAGPYNEQFF
14 | NA | TRBJ1-3 | TRBV14 | NA | TGTGCCAGCAGCCAAGTTGCGGGGGTAAACACCATATATTTT | CASSQVAGVNTIYF
13 | NA | TRBJ2-7 | TRBV7-2 | NA | TGTGCCAGCAGCTTAGAAGCGGCCTACGAGCAGTACTTC | CASSLEAAYEQYF
14 | NA | TRBJ1-6 | TRBV25-1 | TRBD1 | TGTGCCAGCCTCCCGACAGGGTGGAATTCACCCCTCCACTTT | CASLPTGWNSPLHF
16 | NA | TRBJ1-3 | TRBV4-3 | NA | TGCGCCAGCAGCCAAGATCACAGGTACTCTGGAAACACCATATATTTT | CASSQDHRYSGNTIYF
16 | NA | TRBJ1-6 | TRBV15 | TRBD1 | TGTGCCACCAGCAGAGTAACAGGGGGGCATCATTCACCCCTCCACTTT | CATSRVTGGHHSPLHF
15 | NA | TRBJ2-1 | TRBV6-1 | NA | TGTGCCAGCAGTGAAGTTGGAGGGGGGGACAATGAGCAGTTCTTC | CASSEVGGGDNEQFF
14 | NA | TRBJ2-7 | TRBV5-1 | NA | TGCGCCAGCAGTATACGGTGGTCCGCCTACGAGCAGTACTTC | CASSIRWSAYEQYF
14 | NA | TRBJ2-7 | TRBV27 | TRBD2 | TGTGCCAGCGCTTTAGCGGGCACCTCCTACGAGCAGTACTTC | CASALAGTSYEQYF
13 | NA | TRBJ2-7 | TRBV28 | TRBD1 | TGTGCCAGCAGGCGGACAGGTGGCTACGAGCAGTACTTC | CASRRTGGYEQYF
14 | NA | TRBJ2-7 | TRBV5-4 | TRBD2 | TGTGCCAGCAGCCCGCGGGGGGTTTACTACGAGCAGTACTTC | CASSPRGVYYEQYF
15 | NA | TRBJ2-2 | TRBV27 | NA | TGTGCCAGCAGGAGTTGGCTAGCGCGCACCGGGGAGCTGTTTTTT | CASRSWLARTGELFF
15 | NA | TRBJ1-5 | TRBV7-2 | TRBD1 | TGTGCCAGCAGCTTAGCAACAGGGGGCGGGCAGCCCCAGCATTTT | CASSLATGGGQPQHF
15 | NA | TRBJ2-1 | TRBV5-1 | TRBD2 | TGCGCCAGCAGCCTAACTAGCGGCTCCTACAATGAGCAGTTCTTC | CASSLTSGSYNEQFF
15 | NA | TRBJ1-1 | TRBV6-6 | NA | TGTGCCAGCATTCCACCCGGACGGCGGGGCACTGAAGCTTTCTTT | CASIPPGRRGTEAFF
16 | NA | TRBJ2-1 | TRBV15 | TRBD2 | TGTGCCACCAGCAGAGTGGAAGCGGGAGCCTACAATGAGCAGTTCTTC | CATSRVEAGAYNEQFF
16 | NA | TRBJ2-3 | TRBV15 | NA | TGTGCCACCAGCAGGGGAACTAGAATGATCTTGGGTACGCAGTATTTT | CATSRGTRMILGTQYF